This T cell receptor (beta chain) was recovered during a study of T cells after posttransplantation cyclophosphamide. At least ten counts were recorded for this clone. Its antigen is unidentified. J lost 9 bases, V lost 0 bases, and 7 bases had no gene match. CDR3 length: 16 amino acids. Germline CDR1 SEHNR, CDR2 FQNEAQ (reference sequence). Study conclusions and caveats: Recipient CMV seropositivity and CMV reactivation strongly tracked TRB clonality. Later post-transplant blood repertoires were often dominated by donor CD8+ memory clones.

Here immunoSEQ multiplex PCR was the method, and the copy in TCRdb shows in-frame clones only, minus some. The profile covers 40,000 or so clones, none occurring a single time. The specimen was PBMCs. The receptor comes from a man aged 25 to 40 in good health and a related stem cell transplant donor. V and J are TRBV7-9 and TRBJ1-6, with TRBD1 matching over 8 bases. Here the CDR3 reads CASSLAVGQGGSPLHF. The CDR3 region has the DNA TGTGCCAGCAGCTTAGCTGTTGGACAGGGCGGTTCACCCCTCCACTTT.